The 3 T cell receptor beta chains below come from one sample, sequenced in a study of blood T cell repertoires in COVID-19. Profiled with immunoSEQ multiplex PCR; TCRdb holds only in-frame clones, not every one. This table has under 200,000 clones, approximately 90% appearing once. The sample was peripheral blood. The receptor source for this set is a man aged 45 to 65 who had recovered from COVID-19.

The rearrangement uses TRBV12-3 or TRBV12-4 and TRBJ1-1; D possibly corresponds to TRBD1 (6 bases). Trimming removed 6 bases at V and 4 bases at J, with 12 bases between. CDR3 size: 13 residues. DNA of the CDR3: TGTGCCAGCAGCCTCCAGGGGAGCACTGAAGCTTTCTTT. This gives the protein CASSLQGSTEAFF.

The V call is TRBV24-1, the J call TRBJ2-1; 11 bases align to TRBD1. Germline V gene data show CDR1 as KGHDR and CDR2 as SFDVKD. The J segment lost 5 bases and the V segment lost 7 bases, leaving 3 bases of the junction unmatched. CDR3 size: 14 residues. CDR3 DNA: TGTGCCACCAGCGGGACAGGGGGTAACAATGAGCAGTTCTTC. Translation: CATSGTGGNNEQFF.

This chain joins TRBV5-1 and TRBJ2-5, with TRBD1 matching over 11 bases. CDR1 and CDR2 (germline): SGHRS, YFSETQ. The CDR3 consists of 16 residues. After removal of 3 bases from V and 5 bases from J, the junction contained 9 bases not matched to a gene. In nucleotides, the CDR3 is TGCGCCAGCAGCTCGACCGGGACAGGGGGTGGCGAGACCCAGTACTTC. This sequence encodes CASSSTGTGGGETQYF.